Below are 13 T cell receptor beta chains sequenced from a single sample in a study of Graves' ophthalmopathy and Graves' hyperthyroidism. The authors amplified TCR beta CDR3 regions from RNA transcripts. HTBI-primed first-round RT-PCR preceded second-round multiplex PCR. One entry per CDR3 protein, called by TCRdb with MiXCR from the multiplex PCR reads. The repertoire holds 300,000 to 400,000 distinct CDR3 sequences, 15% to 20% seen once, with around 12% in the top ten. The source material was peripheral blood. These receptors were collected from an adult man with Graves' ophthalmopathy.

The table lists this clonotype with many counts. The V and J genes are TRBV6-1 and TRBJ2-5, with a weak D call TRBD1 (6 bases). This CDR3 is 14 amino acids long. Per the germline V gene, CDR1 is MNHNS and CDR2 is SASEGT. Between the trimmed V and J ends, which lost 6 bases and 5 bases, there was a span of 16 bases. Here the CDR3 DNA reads TGTGCCAGCAGGCGGACACAGGGTTCGGAGACCCAGTACTTC. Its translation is CASRRTQGSETQYF.

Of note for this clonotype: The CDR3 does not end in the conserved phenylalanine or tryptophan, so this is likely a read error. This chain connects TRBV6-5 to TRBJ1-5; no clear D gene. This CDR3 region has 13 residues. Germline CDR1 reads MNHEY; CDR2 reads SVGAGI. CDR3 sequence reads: CASSDSLRGPQHL. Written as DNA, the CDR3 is TGTGCCAGCAGTGACTCGCTGCGTGGGCCCCAGCATCTT.

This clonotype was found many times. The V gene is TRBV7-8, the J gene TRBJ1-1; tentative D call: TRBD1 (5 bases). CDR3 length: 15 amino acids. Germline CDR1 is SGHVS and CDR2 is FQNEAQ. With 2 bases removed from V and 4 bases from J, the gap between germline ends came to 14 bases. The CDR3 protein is CASSLYDPGVTEAFF. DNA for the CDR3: TGTGCCAGCAGCTTATACGATCCGGGGGTCACTGAAGCTTTCTTT.

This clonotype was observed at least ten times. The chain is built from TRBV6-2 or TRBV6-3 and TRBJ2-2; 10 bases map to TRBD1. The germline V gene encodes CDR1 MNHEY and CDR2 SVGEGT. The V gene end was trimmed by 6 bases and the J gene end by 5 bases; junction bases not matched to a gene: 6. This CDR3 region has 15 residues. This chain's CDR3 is CASRAGTGVTGELFF. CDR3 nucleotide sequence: TGTGCCAGCAGAGCCGGGACAGGGGTAACCGGGGAGCTGTTTTTT.

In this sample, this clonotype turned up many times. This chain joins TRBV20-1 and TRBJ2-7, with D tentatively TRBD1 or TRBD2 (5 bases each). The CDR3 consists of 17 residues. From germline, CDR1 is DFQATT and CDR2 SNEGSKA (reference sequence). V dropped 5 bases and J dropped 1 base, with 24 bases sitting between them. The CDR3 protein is CSASGTLTEGRSYEQYF. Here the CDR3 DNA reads TGCAGTGCTTCCGGGACCTTGACTGAAGGTCGGTCCTACGAGCAGTACTTC.

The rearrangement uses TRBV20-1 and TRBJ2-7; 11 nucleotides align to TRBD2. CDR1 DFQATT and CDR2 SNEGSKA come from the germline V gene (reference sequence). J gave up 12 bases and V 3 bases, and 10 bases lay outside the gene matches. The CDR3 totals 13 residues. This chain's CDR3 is CSASTSSGRYAYF. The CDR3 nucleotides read TGCAGTGCTAGCACGTCTAGCGGGAGGTATGCGTACTTC.

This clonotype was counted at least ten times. The CDR3 coding sequence is TGTGCCAGCAGTTCCGGGACAGAACTTTATGGCTACACCTTC. It codes for CASSSGTELYGYTF. The chain carries TRBV28 and TRBJ1-2; 7 nucleotides align to TRBD1. The CDR3 sequence is 14 residues long. The V gene's germline CDR1 is MDHEN and CDR2 SYDVKM. The junction had 7 bases not matched to a gene; V was cut back by 4 bases and J by 5 bases.

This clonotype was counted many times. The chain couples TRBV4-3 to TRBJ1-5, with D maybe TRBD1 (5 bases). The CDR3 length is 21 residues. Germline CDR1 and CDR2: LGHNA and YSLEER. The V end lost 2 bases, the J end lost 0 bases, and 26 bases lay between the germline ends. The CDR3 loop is CASSQTRLLDGGRDSNQPQHF. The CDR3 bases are TGCGCCAGCAGCCAAACCCGCCTCTTAGACGGGGGACGTGATAGCAATCAGCCCCAGCATTTT.

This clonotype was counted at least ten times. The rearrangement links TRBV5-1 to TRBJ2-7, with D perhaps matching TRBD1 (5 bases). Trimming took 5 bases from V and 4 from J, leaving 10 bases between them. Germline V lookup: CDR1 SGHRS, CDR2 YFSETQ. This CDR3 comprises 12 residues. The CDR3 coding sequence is TGCGCCAGCAGAAACCCAGGGTACGAGCAGTACTTC. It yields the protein CASRNPGYEQYF. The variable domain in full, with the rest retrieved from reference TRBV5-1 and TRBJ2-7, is KAGVTQTPRYLIKTRGQQVTLSCSPISGHRSVSWYQQTPGQGLQFLFEYFSETQRNKGNFPGRFSGRQFSNSRSEMNVSTLELGDSALYLCASRNPGYEQYFGPGTRLTVT.

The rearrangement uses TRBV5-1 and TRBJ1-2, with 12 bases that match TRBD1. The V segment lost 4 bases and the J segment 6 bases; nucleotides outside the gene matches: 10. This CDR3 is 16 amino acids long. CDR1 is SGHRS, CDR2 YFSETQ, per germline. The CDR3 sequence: CASSKSGTGGADGYTF. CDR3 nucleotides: TGCGCCAGCAGCAAATCCGGGACAGGGGGCGCGGATGGCTACACCTTC.

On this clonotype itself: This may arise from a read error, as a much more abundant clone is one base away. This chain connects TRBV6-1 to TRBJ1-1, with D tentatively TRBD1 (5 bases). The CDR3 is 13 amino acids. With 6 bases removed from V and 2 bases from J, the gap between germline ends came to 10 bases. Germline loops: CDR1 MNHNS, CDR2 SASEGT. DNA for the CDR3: TGTGCCAGCAGACAAGACAGTAACACTGAAGCTTTCTTT. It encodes CASRQDSNTEAFF.

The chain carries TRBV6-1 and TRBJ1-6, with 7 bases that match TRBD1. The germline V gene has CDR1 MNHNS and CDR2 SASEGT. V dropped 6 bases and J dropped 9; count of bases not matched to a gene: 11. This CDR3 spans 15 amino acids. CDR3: CASRTQTGRSSPLHF. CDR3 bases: TGTGCCAGCAGGACTCAGACAGGGCGAAGTTCACCCCTCCACTTT.

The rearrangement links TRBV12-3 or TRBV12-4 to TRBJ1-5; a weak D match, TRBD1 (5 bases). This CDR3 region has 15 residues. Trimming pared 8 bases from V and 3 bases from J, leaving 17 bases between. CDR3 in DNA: TGTGCCAGCGAAGACGGGGGACTTAACAATCAGCCCCAGCATTTT. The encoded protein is CASEDGGLNNQPQHF.